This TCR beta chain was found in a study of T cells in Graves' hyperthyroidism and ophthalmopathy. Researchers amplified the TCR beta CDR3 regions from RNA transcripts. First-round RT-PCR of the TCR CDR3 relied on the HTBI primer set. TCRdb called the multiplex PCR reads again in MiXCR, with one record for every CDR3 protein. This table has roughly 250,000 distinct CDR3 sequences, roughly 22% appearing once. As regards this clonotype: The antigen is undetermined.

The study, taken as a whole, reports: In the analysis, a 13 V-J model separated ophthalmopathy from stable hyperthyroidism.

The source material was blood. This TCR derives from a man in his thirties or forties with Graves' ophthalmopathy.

The CDR3 loop is CASSLGTVGNTEAFF. CDR3 nucleotides: TGCGCCAGCAGCTTGGGAACCGTGGGGAACACTGAAGCTTTCTTT. V usage is TRBV5-1 and J usage is TRBJ1-1; D is uncertain. The germline gives CDR1 SGHRS, CDR2 YFSETQ. V was cut by 0 bases and J by 1 base, with 10 bases left in between. The length of the CDR3 is 15 residues.